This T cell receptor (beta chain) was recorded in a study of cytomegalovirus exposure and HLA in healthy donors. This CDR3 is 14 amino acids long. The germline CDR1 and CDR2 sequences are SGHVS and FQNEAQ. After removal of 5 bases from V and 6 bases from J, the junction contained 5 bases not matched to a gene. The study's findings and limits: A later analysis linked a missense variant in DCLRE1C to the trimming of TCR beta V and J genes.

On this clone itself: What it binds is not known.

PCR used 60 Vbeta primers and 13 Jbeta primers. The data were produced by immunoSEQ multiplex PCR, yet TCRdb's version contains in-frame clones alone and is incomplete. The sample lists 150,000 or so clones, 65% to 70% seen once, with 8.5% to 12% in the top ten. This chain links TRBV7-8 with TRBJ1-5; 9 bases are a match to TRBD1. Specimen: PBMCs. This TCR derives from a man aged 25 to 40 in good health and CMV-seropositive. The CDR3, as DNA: TGTGCCAGCAGCCTAGGACAGGGGACTCAGCCCCAGCATTTT. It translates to CASSLGQGTQPQHF. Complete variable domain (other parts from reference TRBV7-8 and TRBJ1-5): GAGVSQSPRYKVAKRGQDVALRCDPISGHVSLFWYQQALGQGPEFLTYFQNEAQLDKSGLPSDRFFAERPEGSVSTLKIQRTQQEDSAVYLCASSLGQGTQPQHFGDGTRLSIL.